One and the same sample provided the 23 T cell receptor beta chains below, sequenced in a study of blood T cell repertoires in COVID-19. The table came from immunoSEQ multiplex PCR; TCRdb's copy has only in-frame clones and leaves some out. The sample has 60,000 to 65,000 clones; more than 60% are singletons. The sample was peripheral blood. These receptors were obtained from an elderly woman with active or convalescent COVID-19.

The chain joins TRBV19 to TRBJ1-4; no reliable D call. Germline CDR1 is LNHDA and CDR2 is SQIVND (reference sequence). CDR3 length equals 13 residues. The V end was cut by 5 bases, the J end by 8 bases, with 12 bases between. The CDR3 reads CASSWREGEKLFF. The CDR3 bases are TGTGCCAGTAGTTGGAGGGAAGGGGAAAAACTGTTTTTT.

V is TRBV5-1 and J is TRBJ1-1; no definite D call. This CDR3 region has 12 residues. The ends were cut back, 0 bases at V and 4 bases at J, with 4 bases in the middle. Germline CDR1 SGHRS, CDR2 YFSETQ. The CDR3 region has the DNA TGCGCCAGCAGCTTGGTCGGCACTGAAGCTTTCTTT. Translating it yields CASSLVGTEAFF.

The rearrangement joins TRBV7-9 to TRBJ1-2; TRBD1 agrees at 7 bases. The germline CDR1 and CDR2 sequences are SEHNR and FQNEAQ (reference sequence). The trim removed 3 bases at V and 9 bases at J, leaving 4 bases unmatched. This CDR3 is 12 amino acids long. The CDR3, as DNA: TGTGCCAGCAGCTTCCCCAGGGGGAGCTACACCTTC. It codes for CASSFPRGSYTF.

The rearrangement joins TRBV9 to TRBJ2-1; weak D call: TRBD2 (6 bases). The germline V and J ends were trimmed by 4 bases and 8 bases, with 22 bases remaining between them. This CDR3 contains 16 residues. The germline V gene has CDR1 SGDLS and CDR2 YYNGEE. CDR3 residues: CASSPLPPGWGDEQFF. DNA for the CDR3: TGTGCCAGCAGCCCACTCCCCCCCGGTTGGGGGGATGAGCAGTTCTTC. The full variable domain, its missing parts supplied by reference TRBV9 and TRBJ2-1, is DSGVTQTPKHLITATGQRVTLRCSPRSGDLSVYWYQQSLDQGLQFLIQYYNGEERAKGNILERFSAQQFPDLHSELNLSSLELGDSALYFCASSPLPPGWGDEQFFGPGTRLTVL.

The chain uses TRBV6-1 and TRBJ2-4, with TRBD2 matching over 10 bases. The V gene end was trimmed by 2 bases and the J gene end by 7 bases; junction bases not matched to a gene: 5. The germline CDR1 and CDR2 sequences are MNHNS and SASEGT. CDR3 length equals 15 residues. CDR3 DNA: TGTGCCAGCAGTGAACCTAGCGGGGGCGGGAACATTCAGTACTTC. This codes for CASSEPSGGGNIQYF.

The CDR3 spells CASSPTGGGRQETQYF. Here the CDR3 DNA reads TGTGCCAGCTCACCTACAGGGGGCGGGAGACAAGAGACCCAGTACTTC. The V and J genes are TRBV18 and TRBJ2-5; 9 bases align to TRBD1. The CDR3 contains 16 residues. J gave up 2 bases and V 3 bases, and 7 bases lay outside the gene matches. In germline, CDR1 is KGHSH, CDR2 LQKENI.

In this sample, this clone turned up a few times. This rearrangement joins TRBV10-2 to TRBJ2-5; a weak D match, TRBD2 (6 bases). The CDR3 has 13 residues. Trimming left V 7 bases short and J 1 base short, with 10 bases between. Germline lookup yields CDR1 WSHSY and CDR2 SAAADI. The CDR3 DNA sequence: TGCGCCAGCAATGGGAGGTCCCAAGAGACCCAGTACTTC. It translates to CASNGRSQETQYF.

J is TRBJ2-5 and V is TRBV6-5, with 9 nucleotides matching TRBD1. The CDR3 extends over 15 amino acids. Germline CDR1 and CDR2: MNHEY and SVGAGI. V lost 5 bases, J lost 5 bases, and 9 bases stayed unmatched. CDR3 residues: CASSPPGQGGETQYF. The CDR3 DNA reads as TGTGCCAGCAGTCCGCCGGGACAGGGAGGGGAGACCCAGTACTTC.

This chain joins TRBV6-5 and TRBJ2-1; weak D call: TRBD1 (5 bases). Deletions cut 8 bases from V and 4 bases from J, with 6 bases between. In germline, CDR1 is MNHEY, CDR2 SVGAGI. CDR3 length equals 11 residues. CDR3 sequence (DNA): TGTGCCAGCGGGGCGTACAATGAGCAGTTCTTC. This translates into CASGAYNEQFF.

The J gene is TRBJ1-1, the V gene TRBV7-2, with 12 bases lining up with TRBD1. CDR3 length: 16 residues. The J segment lost 11 bases and the V segment lost 5 bases, leaving 15 bases of the junction unmatched. Germline lookup yields CDR1 SGHTA and CDR2 FQGNSA. CDR3 DNA sequence: TGTGCCAGCAGCCCCACCCACGAGGGACAGGGGGCGGAGGCTTTCTTT. It encodes CASSPTHEGQGAEAFF.

The CDR3 sequence: CASSLDTEGHEQFF. In DNA form, the CDR3 reads TGCGCCAGCAGCTTGGATACGGAGGGTCATGAGCAGTTCTTC. This chain uses TRBV5-1 with TRBJ2-1; tentatively, D is TRBD2 (6 bases). The CDR3 sequence is 14 residues long. CDR1 and CDR2 from the germline V gene are SGHRS and YFSETQ. V gave up 0 bases and J gave up 8 bases, with 12 bases separating them.

The gene calls are TRBV6-1 and TRBJ1-6, with a weak D call TRBD1 (5 bases). CDR3 length: 15 residues. V was shortened by 2 bases and J by 10 bases, with 15 bases between the two germline ends. Germline lookup yields CDR1 MNHNS and CDR2 SASEGT. The CDR3 loop is CASSEIGGVQSPLHF. The CDR3, as DNA: TGTGCCAGCAGTGAAATCGGAGGGGTGCAGTCACCCCTCCACTTT.

This clone was seen a handful of times. Other DNA sequences within the sample encode an identical CDR3. The V and J genes are TRBV21-1 and TRBJ1-4. TRBV21-1 is noted as a pseudogene. The CDR3 runs to 16 residues. This chain's CDR3 is CASPGGGRLRSEKLFF. CDR3 in DNA: TGTGCCAGCCCCGGGGGGGGGAGGTTACGAAGTGAAAAACTGTTTTTT.

This clone was seen just once. The chain has TRBV19 and TRBJ1-5; D remains ambiguous. The CDR3 runs 13 residues. Germline assignment: CDR1 LNHDA and CDR2 SQIVND (reference sequence). V lost 6 bases to trimming and J lost 2 bases, with 8 bases between them. The CDR3 loop reads CASSGLGNQPQHF. The CDR3 DNA follows: TGTGCCAGTAGCGGGTTGGGCAATCAGCCCCAGCATTTT.

CDR3 DNA: TGTGCCAGCAGTGAAGCGCGTTCCGGGACTGAAGCTTTCTTT. It translates to CASSEARSGTEAFF. V gene TRBV6-1 combines with J gene TRBJ1-1, with D unclear. Germline V gene sequence: CDR1 MNHNS, CDR2 SASEGT. V was cut by 0 bases and J by 5 bases, with 10 bases left in between. The CDR3 totals 14 residues.

The V and J genes are TRBV6-5 and TRBJ1-1; 9 nucleotides align to TRBD1. Germline values: CDR1 MNHEY, CDR2 SVGAGI. The ends lost 6 bases at V and 7 bases at J; junction bases unmatched: 0. This CDR3 comprises 11 residues. CDR3 coding DNA: TGTGCCAGCAGGGGACAGGGTGAAGCTTTCTTT. Amino acids: CASRGQGEAFF.

The chain employs TRBV7-8 and TRBJ2-7; TRBD1 might be the D (5 bases). The CDR3 length is 13 residues. Germline V gene data show CDR1 as SGHVS and CDR2 as FQNEAQ. Trimming took off 1 base at V and 6 bases at J, with 10 bases between the two ends. The CDR3 region has the DNA TGTGCCAGCAGCTTAGGGCGGCAGGGCGAGCAGTACTTC. Residues: CASSLGRQGEQYF.

This chain uses TRBV12-3 or TRBV12-4 with TRBJ1-2; the match to TRBD1 covers 8 bases. The CDR3 loop spans 13 amino acids. The J segment lost 6 bases and the V segment lost 6 bases, leaving 6 bases of the junction unmatched. The CDR3 spells CASSRTGRNGYTF. CDR3 bases: TGTGCCAGCAGCAGGACAGGGAGAAATGGCTACACCTTC.

This clone was seen ten or more times. The chain is built from TRBV6-5 and TRBJ2-7; 8 bases map to TRBD2. This CDR3 comprises 16 residues. V dropped 0 bases and J dropped 5; count of bases not matched to a gene: 9. Germline V gene sequence: CDR1 MNHEY, CDR2 SVGAGI. CDR3 in DNA: TGTGCCAGCAGTTACTCACCCCGGGGGGGAACGGACGAGCAGTACTTC. It codes for CASSYSPRGGTDEQYF.

The chain uses TRBV2 and TRBJ2-3, with 11 positions matching TRBD2. J was trimmed by 3 bases and V by 6 bases; bases with no gene match: 8. Germline-derived CDR1 and CDR2 are SNHLY and FYNNEI. The CDR3 contains 16 residues. The CDR3 DNA reads TGTGCCAGCAGCACTCAGACTAGCGGGACAACAGATACGCAGTATTTT. As protein: CASSTQTSGTTDTQYF.

The chain couples TRBV2 to TRBJ2-7; 10 bases are a match to TRBD1. The CDR3 is 16 amino acids. V shed 6 bases and J 4 bases; nucleotides not matched to a gene: 12. In germline, CDR1 is SNHLY, CDR2 FYNNEI. CDR3 sequence: CASSTTGDRGDYEQYF. In DNA form, the CDR3 reads TGTGCCAGCAGCACGACGGGGGACAGGGGCGATTACGAGCAGTACTTC.

The rearrangement uses TRBV2 and TRBJ2-3; TRBD1 agrees at 8 bases. The CDR3 extends over 17 amino acids. Germline V gives CDR1 SNHLY, CDR2 FYNNEI. The J segment lost 0 bases and the V segment lost 5 bases, leaving 10 bases of the junction unmatched. The CDR3 protein is CASSSPRDRRSTDTQYF. CDR3 bases: TGTGCCAGCAGTTCCCCCCGGGACAGGCGAAGCACAGATACGCAGTATTTT. Full variable domain (remainder filled in from reference TRBV2 and TRBJ2-3): EPEVTQTPSHQVTQMGQEVILRCVPISNHLYFYWYRQILGQKVEFLVSFYNNEISEKSEIFDDQFSVERPDGSNFTLKIRSTKLEDSAMYFCASSSPRDRRSTDTQYFGPGTRLTVL.

This clone was observed a few times. The rearrangement uses TRBV3-1 (or the pseudogene TRBV3-2) and TRBJ2-5; D is uncertain. Deletions cut 0 bases from V and 2 bases from J, with 10 bases between. The CDR3 covers 15 residues. CDR1 LGHDT and CDR2 YNNKEL come from the germline V gene (reference sequence). The CDR3 loop is CASSQDLTRQETQYF. In DNA form, the CDR3 reads TGTGCCAGCAGCCAAGATCTGACAAGACAAGAGACCCAGTACTTC.